This T cell receptor (beta chain) was obtained from a study of Graves' ophthalmopathy and Graves' hyperthyroidism. Study-level results: Using a 13-signature model, the authors split ophthalmopathy from stable hyperthyroidism, with just under 90% sensitivity and roughly 83% specificity.

A note on this clonotype: Its specificity is not known. One end of the junction is discordant with germline, which a read error may explain.

The CDR3 extends over 13 amino acids. Germline V lookup: CDR1 MNHNS, CDR2 SASEGT. The TCR beta CDR3 regions underwent amplification from RNA transcripts. Amplification began with first-round RT-PCR using HTBI primers, then second-round multiplex PCR was performed. TCRdb redid the calling of the multiplex PCR reads with MiXCR, one entry per CDR3 protein. The sample carries around 1,200,000 distinct CDR3 sequences, approximately 35% recorded once. The chain is built from TRBV6-1 and TRBJ1-2; the D is unclear. What was sequenced was peripheral blood or thyroid tissue (not recorded which). The TCR comes from an adult man with Graves' hyperthyroidism. The CDR3 nucleotides are TGTGCCAGCAGTGTTTTACATTTATATGGCTACGCCTTC. Protein: CASSVLHLYGYAF.